Below, 23 T cell receptor beta chains from the same sample are listed, as sequenced in a study of spatial heterogeneity in lung cancer. General observations from the study: Tumor mutation counts were tracked by expanded intratumoral alpha and beta TCR counts.

TCRdb re-derived calls from the 5' RACE reads in MiXCR, one entry per CDR3 protein. The table shows nearly 11,000 distinct CDR3 sequences, with under 6.5% occurring only once. The antigens of these receptors remain unknown. Time point defined: sample taken at primary tumor resection. Here the sequenced sample was lung tumor tissue, taken at surgery. These receptors came from a male donor with early-stage non-small cell lung cancer.

By share of the sample, this clonotype is medium-sized. The library was prepared for alpha chains; this beta chain is a stray read, so its frequency means little. V and J are TRBV6-2 or TRBV6-3 and TRBJ1-5; tentatively, D is TRBD1 (6 bases). Germline CDR1 is MNHEY and CDR2 is SVGEGT. The CDR3 extends over 16 amino acids. Trimming left V 2 bases short and J 7 bases short, with 18 bases between. Written as DNA, the CDR3 is TGTGCCAGCAGTTACCAATCGGGGGGCCAGGGACAGCCCCAGCATTTT. This translates into CASSYQSGGQGQPQHF.

By sample fraction, this clonotype is medium-sized. With the library built for alpha chains, this beta chain is off target and its frequency is not meaningful. The chain carries TRBV6-2 or TRBV6-3 and TRBJ2-2; 9 bases line up with TRBD2. Germline CDR1 MNHEY, CDR2 SVGEGT. The CDR3 length is 16 residues. V lost 5 bases and J lost 4; bases outside the gene matches: 8. DNA of the CDR3: TGTGCCAGCAGTCTCGGACTAGCGCGCTTCACCGGGGAGCTGTTTTTT. This encodes CASSLGLARFTGELFF.

This clonotype was observed many times. This beta chain is a stray read from a library made for alpha chains; its abundance is not meaningful. The gene calls are TRBV18 and TRBJ2-5, with D possibly matching TRBD2 (5 bases). Trimming left V 4 bases short and J 3 bases short, with 12 bases between. The CDR3 covers 14 residues. Germline V lookup: CDR1 KGHSH, CDR2 LQKENI. The DNA of the CDR3 is TGTGCCAGCTCACTCGCGACGGGGAAAGAGACCCAGTACTTC. Residues: CASSLATGKETQYF.

This clonotype has ten or more counts. For a library built for alpha chains, this beta chain is a stray read; little rests on its size. The V gene is TRBV18, the J gene TRBJ1-1; TRBD1 matches at 9 bases. Per germline, CDR1 KGHSH and CDR2 LQKENI. V lost 3 bases, J lost 4 bases, and 6 bases stayed unmatched. The CDR3 is 15 residues long. CDR3 protein: CASSPRRDRVTEAFF. The CDR3 bases are TGTGCCAGCTCACCGCGAAGGGACAGGGTCACTGAAGCTTTCTTT.

This clonotype was counted at least ten times. Little can be read into the size of this beta chain, an off-target read in a library designed for alpha chains. The chain is built from TRBV18 and TRBJ1-4; D gene unclear. This CDR3 contains 12 residues. Germline CDR1 reads KGHSH; CDR2 reads LQKENI. V lost 5 bases, J lost 0 bases, and 1 base lay in between. CDR3 protein: CASSTTNEKLFF. CDR3 bases: TGTGCCAGCTCAACAACTAATGAAAAACTGTTTTTT.

This clonotype has at least ten counts. This beta chain came through as a stray read in a library set up for alpha chains, and its size says little. The V call is TRBV7-8, the J call TRBJ1-2, with TRBD1 matching over 7 bases. The V and J ends lost 2 bases and 3 bases, in that order; junction bases with no gene match: 6. This CDR3 region has 15 residues. Germline-derived CDR1 and CDR2 are SGHVS and FQNEAQ. CDR3 in amino acids: CASSLNRGLDYGYTF. For the CDR3, the DNA is TGTGCCAGCAGCTTAAACAGGGGATTAGACTATGGCTACACCTTC.

In its sample, this clonotype ranks as medium-sized (0.01 to 0.1%). This beta chain was picked up by a library intended for alpha chains and is off target, so its count carries little meaning. The J gene is TRBJ1-1, the V gene TRBV5-6, with D unresolved. V was cut by 6 bases and J by 0 bases, with 6 bases left in between. Germline loops: CDR1 SGHDT, CDR2 YYEEEE. The CDR3 consists of 12 residues. CDR3 sequence reads: CASNQMNTEAFF. CDR3 nucleotides: TGTGCCAGCAACCAGATGAACACTGAAGCTTTCTTT.

With respect to this clonotype: This beta chain is a stray sequence in a library constructed for alpha chains; its clone size is not meaningful. For the CDR3, the DNA is TGTGCCAGCAGCTTGTGGGGGGAGCAGTACTTC. This encodes CASSLWGEQYF. The chain joins TRBV5-4 to TRBJ2-7; D assignment may be TRBD1 or TRBD2 (5 bases each). V gave up 1 base and J gave up 7 bases, with 6 bases separating them. The germline CDR1 and CDR2 sequences are SGHNT and YYREEE (reference sequence). This CDR3 comprises 11 residues.

This clonotype was seen ten or more times. Because this beta chain is a stray read in a library intended to capture alpha chains, its abundance should not be given much weight. The rearrangement links TRBV2 to TRBJ2-3, with 13 bases matching TRBD2. V lost 5 bases to trimming and J lost 4 bases; unmatched junction nucleotides: 6. Per the germline V gene, CDR1 is SNHLY and CDR2 is FYNNEI. The CDR3 runs to 16 residues. CDR3 loop: CASSPGLAGEADTQYF. CDR3 bases: TGTGCCAGCAGTCCCGGACTAGCGGGGGAGGCAGATACGCAGTATTTT.

This clonotype was detected ten times or more. Little can be read into the size of this beta chain, an off-target read in a library designed for alpha chains. The chain links TRBV2 to TRBJ2-5; the match to TRBD2 covers 10 bases. The CDR3 runs to 13 residues. CDR1 is SNHLY and CDR2 is FYNNEI in the germline V gene. J gave up 2 bases and V 8 bases, and 2 bases lay outside the gene matches. The chain's CDR3 is CASPTSGQETQYF. The CDR3 coding sequence is TGTGCCAGCCCGACTAGCGGGCAAGAGACCCAGTACTTC.

This clonotype was counted many times. The library was designed around alpha chains, so this beta chain is a stray read whose abundance carries little weight. The rearrangement uses TRBV5-1 and TRBJ2-1; the match to TRBD1 covers 7 bases. The CDR3 loop spans 15 amino acids. V trimming: 4 bases; J trimming: 6 bases; junction bases outside the gene matches: 10. Germline V gene lookup returns CDR1 SGHRS and CDR2 YFSETQ. The CDR3 spells CASSQRQGLGNEQFF. CDR3 nucleotide sequence: TGCGCCAGCAGCCAACGACAGGGTTTGGGCAATGAGCAGTTCTTC.

This clonotype was counted ten times or more. A library made for alpha chains picked up this beta chain off target, so its size means little. The chain links TRBV9 to TRBJ2-5, with TRBD2 matching over 12 bases. V lost 0 bases, J lost 0 bases, and 0 bases stayed unmatched. The CDR3 is 16 residues long. Germline V gives CDR1 SGDLS, CDR2 YYNGEE. Here the CDR3 reads CASSVGTSGNQETQYF. For the CDR3, the DNA is TGTGCCAGCAGCGTAGGGACTAGCGGGAACCAAGAGACCCAGTACTTC. The whole variable domain, filled in from reference TRBV9 and TRBJ2-5, reads DSGVTQTPKHLITATGQRVTLRCSPRSGDLSVYWYQQSLDQGLQFLIQYYNGEERAKGNILERFSAQQFPDLHSELNLSSLELGDSALYFCASSVGTSGNQETQYFGPGTRLLVL.

Ten or more counts support this clonotype. This beta chain turned up in a library designed for alpha chains; as an off-target read, its abundance says little. The chain couples TRBV2 to TRBJ2-5; TRBD1 matches at 8 bases. CDR3 length: 12 amino acids. Germline V CDR1 and CDR2: SNHLY, FYNNEI. J gave up 4 bases and V 7 bases, and 2 bases lay outside the gene matches. The CDR3 DNA reads TGTGCCAGCACCGACAGGGGAGAGACCCAGTACTTC. The encoded protein is CASTDRGETQYF.

By share, this clonotype ranks as medium-sized. This beta chain came through as a stray read in a library set up for alpha chains, and its size says little. This sequence joins TRBV2 and TRBJ2-3; no reliable D call. Looked up from germline, CDR1 is SNHLY and CDR2 is FYNNEI. Trimming removed 7 bases from V and 0 bases from J, with 11 bases in between. The CDR3 has 14 residues. The CDR3, as DNA: TGTGCCAGCAAGATCGGCGGTAGCACAGATACGCAGTATTTT. Translated: CASKIGGSTDTQYF.

In regard to this clonotype: With the library built for alpha chains, this beta chain is off target and its frequency is not meaningful. The chain employs TRBV11-2 and TRBJ2-5, with D perhaps TRBD2 (6 bases). Trimming removed 5 bases from V and 4 bases from J, with 14 bases in between. Germline assignment: CDR1 SGHAT and CDR2 FQNNGV. The CDR3 totals 14 residues. The CDR3 DNA reads as TGTGCCAGCAGCCCAGGGACCGGGGGAGAGACCCAGTACTTC. Amino acid sequence: CASSPGTGGETQYF.

A few counts support this clonotype. Being off target in a library aimed at alpha chains, this beta chain has a size of little meaning. The chain recombines TRBV5-4 with TRBJ2-5; TRBD1 matches at 7 bases. The CDR3 is 13 residues long. The trim removed 5 bases at V and 2 bases at J, leaving 3 bases unmatched. Germline-derived CDR1 and CDR2 are SGHNT and YYREEE (reference sequence). CDR3 nucleotide sequence: TGTGCCAGCAGATCGACAGGGCAAGAGACCCAGTACTTC. This encodes CASRSTGQETQYF.

The table lists this clonotype with many counts. Because the library targeted alpha chains, this beta chain is an off-target read whose size means little. The chain couples TRBV12-3 or TRBV12-4 to TRBJ2-2; 11 bases agree with TRBD2. J lost 4 bases, V lost 5 bases, and 6 bases had no gene match. The CDR3 has 16 residues. The CDR3 loop reads CASSGSGLAGTGELFF. In DNA form, the CDR3 reads TGTGCCAGCAGTGGGAGTGGACTAGCGGGCACCGGGGAGCTGTTTTTT.

This clonotype rates as medium-sized (0.01 to 0.1%). A library prepared for alpha chains yielded this beta chain as an off-target read; its size is of little meaning. The chain joins TRBV29-1 to TRBJ2-1; the match to TRBD2 covers 7 bases. This CDR3 region has 16 residues. V trimming: 7 bases; J trimming: 0 bases; junction bases outside the gene matches: 12. CDR1 SQVTM and CDR2 ANQGSEA come from the germline V gene. DNA of the CDR3: TGCAGCGCCCCCATCGGCGGGGGAAGCTCCTACAATGAGCAGTTCTTC. Encoded protein: CSAPIGGGSSYNEQFF.

There are a few counts of this clonotype. This beta chain lies outside the target of a library built for alpha chains; its clone size means little. The V and J genes are TRBV7-9 and TRBJ2-5, with unresolved D. The CDR3 is 11 residues long. Looked up from germline, CDR1 is SEHNR and CDR2 is FQNEAQ (reference sequence). Trimming removed 5 bases from V and 1 base from J, with 2 bases in between. Written as DNA, the CDR3 is TGTGCCAGCAGCCGCCAAGAGACCCAGTACTTC. Protein sequence: CASSRQETQYF.

This clonotype was counted at least ten times. This beta chain is off target for a library built for alpha chains, so its abundance means little. This chain joins TRBV10-3 and TRBJ2-5; 8 nucleotides match TRBD2. Germline V CDR1 and CDR2: ENHRY, SYGVKD. The CDR3 sequence is 16 residues long. The junction had 9 bases not matched to a gene; V was cut back by 2 bases and J by 4 bases. The CDR3 loop is CAISEKFAGGGETQYF. The CDR3 region has the DNA TGTGCCATCAGTGAGAAGTTTGCGGGGGGTGGAGAGACCCAGTACTTC.

This clonotype has a count of ten or more. This beta chain slipped into a library made for alpha chains as a stray read, so its size is not meaningful. The DNA for the CDR3 is TGCAGTGCAAAACTGGGGGCTGGGGCAGCCGAGCAGTACTTC. Translating it yields CSAKLGAGAAEQYF. The chain has TRBV20-1 and TRBJ2-7; D perhaps matches TRBD1 (6 bases). Germline V gene data show CDR1 as DFQATT and CDR2 as SNEGSKA (reference sequence). V lost 6 bases and J lost 6, with 21 bases in between. The CDR3 is 14 residues long.

Many counts were recorded for this clonotype. This beta chain lies outside the target of a library built for alpha chains; its clone size means little. The chain employs TRBV24-1 and TRBJ1-2, with 9 nucleotides matching TRBD1. Germline CDR1 is KGHDR and CDR2 is SFDVKD. V was clipped by 0 bases and J by 9 bases; unmatched bases: 7. The CDR3 is 15 residues long. CDR3 bases: TGTGCCACCAGTGATTTGTCATTTACAGGGGGCAGCTACACCTTC. It codes for CATSDLSFTGGSYTF.

A few counts support this clonotype. The size of this beta chain means little, since it is a stray read in a library made for alpha chains. The V gene is TRBV29-1, the J gene TRBJ2-1; 15 nucleotides line up with TRBD2. CDR3 length: 17 amino acids. The J segment lost 10 bases and the V segment lost 0 bases, leaving 10 bases of the junction unmatched. Germline V gives CDR1 SQVTM, CDR2 ANQGSEA. The CDR3, as DNA: TGCAGCGTTGAAGAGGCGGGACTAGCGGGAGGTTCGGGGGAGCAGTTCTTC. Its protein product is CSVEEAGLAGGSGEQFF.